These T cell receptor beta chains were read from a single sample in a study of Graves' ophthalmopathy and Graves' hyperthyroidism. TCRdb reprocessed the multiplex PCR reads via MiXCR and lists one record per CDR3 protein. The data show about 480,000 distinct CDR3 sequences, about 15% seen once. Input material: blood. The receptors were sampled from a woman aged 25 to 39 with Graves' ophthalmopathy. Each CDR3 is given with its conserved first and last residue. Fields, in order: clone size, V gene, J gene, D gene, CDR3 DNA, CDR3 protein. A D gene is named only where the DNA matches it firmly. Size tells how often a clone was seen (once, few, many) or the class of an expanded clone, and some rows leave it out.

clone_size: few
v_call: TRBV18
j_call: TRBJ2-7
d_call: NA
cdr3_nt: TGTGCCAGCTCACCAGAAGCCCGGACAGTCCTTTACGAGCAGTACTTC
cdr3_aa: CASSPEARTVLYEQYF

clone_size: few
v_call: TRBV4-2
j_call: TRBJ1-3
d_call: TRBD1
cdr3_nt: TGTGCCAGCAGCCAAGTCGTTCGGGACAGGGGCGACACCATATATTTT
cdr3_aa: CASSQVVRDRGDTIYF

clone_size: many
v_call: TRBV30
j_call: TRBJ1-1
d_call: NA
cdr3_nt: TGTGCCTGGAGGACTACTGGACTGATAAACACTGAAGCTTTCTTT
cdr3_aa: CAWRTTGLINTEAFF

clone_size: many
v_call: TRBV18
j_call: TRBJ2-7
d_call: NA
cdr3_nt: TGTGCCAGCTCCCCAGTAGGGTCCTACGAGCAGTACTTC
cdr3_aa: CASSPVGSYEQYF

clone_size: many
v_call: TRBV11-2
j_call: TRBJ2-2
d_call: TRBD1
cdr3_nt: TGTGCCAGCAGCTTAAGGGACAGGGCCGGGGAGCTGTCTTTT
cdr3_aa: CASSLRDRAGELSF

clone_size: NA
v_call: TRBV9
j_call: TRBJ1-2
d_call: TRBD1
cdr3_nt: TGTGCCAGCAGCTCGCAGACGACAGGGAGGAATGGCTACACCTTC
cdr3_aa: CASSSQTTGRNGYTF

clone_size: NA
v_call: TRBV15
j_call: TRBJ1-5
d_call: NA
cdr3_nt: TGTGCCACCAGCAGAGGGGATTCGTATAGCAATCAGCCCCAGCATTTT
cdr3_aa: CATSRGDSYSNQPQHF

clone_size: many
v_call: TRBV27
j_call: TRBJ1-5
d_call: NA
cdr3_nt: TGTGCCAGCAGTTTATTTGCCCGTAGCAATCAGCCCCAGCATTTT
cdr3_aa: CASSLFARSNQPQHF

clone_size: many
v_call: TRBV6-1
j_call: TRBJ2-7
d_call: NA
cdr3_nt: TGTGCCAGCAGTGAGGAACTACAGACCCAGACGAGCTTC
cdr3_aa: CASSEELQTQTSF

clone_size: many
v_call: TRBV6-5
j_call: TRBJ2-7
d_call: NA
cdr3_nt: TGTGCCAGCAGTTACTCGAAGGCAGGGCTTTACGAGCAGTACTTC
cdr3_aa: CASSYSKAGLYEQYF

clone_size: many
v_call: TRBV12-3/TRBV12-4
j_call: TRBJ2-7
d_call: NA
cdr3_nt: TGTGCCAGCAGTACGCGGGCAGGGTCCTACGAGCAGTACTTC
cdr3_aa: CASSTRAGSYEQYF

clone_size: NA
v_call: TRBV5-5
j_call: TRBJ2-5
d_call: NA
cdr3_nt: TGTGCCAGCAGCGACGGGACAATAGAGACCCAGTACTTC
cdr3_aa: CASSDGTIETQYF

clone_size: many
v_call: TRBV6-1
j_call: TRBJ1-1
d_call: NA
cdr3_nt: TGTGCCAGCAGCGATATATCAACTGAAGCTTTCTTT
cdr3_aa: CASSDISTEAFF

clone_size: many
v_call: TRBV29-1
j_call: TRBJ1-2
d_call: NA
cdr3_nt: TGCAGCGCCGGACACGACGTTTATGGCTACACCTTC
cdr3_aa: CSAGHDVYGYTF

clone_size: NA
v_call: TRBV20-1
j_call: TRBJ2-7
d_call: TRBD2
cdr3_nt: TGCAGTGCTAGAGGACTAGCCCAGAGCTCCTACGAGCAGTACTTC
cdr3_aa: CSARGLAQSSYEQYF

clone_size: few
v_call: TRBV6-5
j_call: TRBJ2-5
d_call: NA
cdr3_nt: TGTGCCAGCAGTTACACGGCTAGCTTAAGAGAGACCCAGTACTTC
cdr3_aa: CASSYTASLRETQYF

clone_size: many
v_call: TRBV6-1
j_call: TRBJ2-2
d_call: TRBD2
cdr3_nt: TGTGCCAGCAAAGCTCCACTAGCGGGAACCGGGGAGCTGTTTTTT
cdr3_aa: CASKAPLAGTGELFF

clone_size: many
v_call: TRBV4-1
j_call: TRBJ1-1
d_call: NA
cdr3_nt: TGCGCCAGCAGCCCGCAAAGGGACGGACTGAACACTGAAGCTTTCTTT
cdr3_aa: CASSPQRDGLNTEAFF

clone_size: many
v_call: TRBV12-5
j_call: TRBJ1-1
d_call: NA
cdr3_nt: TGTGCTAGTGGTCCGGGGACCCCTGGGCCGGCTGAAGCTTTCTTT
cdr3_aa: CASGPGTPGPAEAFF

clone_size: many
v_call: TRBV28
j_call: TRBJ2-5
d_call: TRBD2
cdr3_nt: TGTGCCAGCCTTAGCGGGAGCTATCGGGAGACCCAGTACTTC
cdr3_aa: CASLSGSYRETQYF

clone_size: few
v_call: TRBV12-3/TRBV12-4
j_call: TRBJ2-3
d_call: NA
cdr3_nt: TGTGCCAGCAGCTACCGGGGGCCAACGTTCACAGATACGCAGTATTTT
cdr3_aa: CASSYRGPTFTDTQYF

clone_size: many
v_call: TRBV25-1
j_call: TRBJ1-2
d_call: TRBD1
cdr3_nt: TGTGCCAGCAGTGCGACAGGGTTACCTCGGTCCTATGGCTACACCTTC
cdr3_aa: CASSATGLPRSYGYTF

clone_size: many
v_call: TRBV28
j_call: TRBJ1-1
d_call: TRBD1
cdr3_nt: TGTGCCAGCAGTTCAACTCGGGACAGCGAAGCTTTCTTT
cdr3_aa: CASSSTRDSEAFF

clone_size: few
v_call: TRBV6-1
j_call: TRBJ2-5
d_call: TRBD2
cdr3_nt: TGTGCCAGCAGTGAAGCTAGCGGGGGCTCGGAGACCCAGTACTTC
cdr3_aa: CASSEASGGSETQYF

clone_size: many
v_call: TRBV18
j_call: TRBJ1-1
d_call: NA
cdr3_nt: TGTGCCAGCTCACCACAGGCCCAAAACACTGAAGCTTTCTTT
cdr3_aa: CASSPQAQNTEAFF

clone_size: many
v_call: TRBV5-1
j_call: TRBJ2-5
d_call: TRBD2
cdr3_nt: TGCGCCAGCAGCTTGGGAGGAGCGGGAGGAGGAGAGACCCAGTACTTC
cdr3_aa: CASSLGGAGGGETQYF

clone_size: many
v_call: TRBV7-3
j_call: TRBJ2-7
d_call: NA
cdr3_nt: TGTGCCAGAGAGGTCGGGGGAGCTGAATACGAGCAGTACTTC
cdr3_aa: CAREVGGAEYEQYF

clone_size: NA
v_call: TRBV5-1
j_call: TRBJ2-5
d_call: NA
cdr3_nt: TGCGCCAGCAGCTTTCGGGCCCGGGAGTATAGGGAGACCCAGTACTTC
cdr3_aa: CASSFRAREYRETQYF

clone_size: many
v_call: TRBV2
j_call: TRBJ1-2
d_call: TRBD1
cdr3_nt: TGTGCCAGCAGTGGCCCAATGACAGGGACTAACTATGGCTACACCTTC
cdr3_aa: CASSGPMTGTNYGYTF

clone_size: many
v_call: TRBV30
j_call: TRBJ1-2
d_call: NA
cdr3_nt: TGTGCCTGGAGCATAGAAGGTGGAGGGAACTATGGCTACACCTTC
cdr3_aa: CAWSIEGGGNYGYTF

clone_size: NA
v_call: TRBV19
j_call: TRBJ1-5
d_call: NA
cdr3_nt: TGTGCCAGTAGTGCCAGCGGGGACTTTAGAAAGCCCCAGCATTTT
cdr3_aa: CASSASGDFRKPQHF

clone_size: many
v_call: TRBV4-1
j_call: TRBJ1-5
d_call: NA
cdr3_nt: TGCGCCAGCAGCCAAGCGGGGTCCGGGACGGATCTCAATCAGCCCCAGCATTTT
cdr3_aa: CASSQAGSGTDLNQPQHF

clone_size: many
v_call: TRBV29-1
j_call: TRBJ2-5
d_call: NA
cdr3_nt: TGCAGCGTTGGACCAACGCCGGAGACCCAGTACTTC
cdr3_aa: CSVGPTPETQYF

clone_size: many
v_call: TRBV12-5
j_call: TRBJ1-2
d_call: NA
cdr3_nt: TGTGCTAGTGCACACCCCGGCTACACCTTC
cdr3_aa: CASAHPGYTF

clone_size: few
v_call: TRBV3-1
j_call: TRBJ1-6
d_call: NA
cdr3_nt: TGTGCCAGCAGCCAAGGTAACGGATTCGGTTCACCCCTCCACTTT
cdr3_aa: CASSQGNGFGSPLHF

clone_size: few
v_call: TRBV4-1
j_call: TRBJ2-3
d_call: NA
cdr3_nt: TGCGCCAGCAGGCGCGGACCAAGCACAGATACGCAGTATTTT
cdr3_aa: CASRRGPSTDTQYF

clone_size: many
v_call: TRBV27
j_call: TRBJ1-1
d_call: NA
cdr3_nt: TGTGCCAGCAGTTTACGGTGGGAAACTGAAGCTTTCTTT
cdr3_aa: CASSLRWETEAFF

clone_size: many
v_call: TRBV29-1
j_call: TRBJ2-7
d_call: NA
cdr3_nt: TGCAGCGCCCGAGACAGCCCCTACGAGCAGTACTTC
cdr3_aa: CSARDSPYEQYF

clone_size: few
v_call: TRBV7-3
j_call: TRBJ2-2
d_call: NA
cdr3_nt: TGTGCCAGCAGCTCCAGGACTGGCCTGGGAACCGGGGAGCTGTTTTTT
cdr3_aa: CASSSRTGLGTGELFF

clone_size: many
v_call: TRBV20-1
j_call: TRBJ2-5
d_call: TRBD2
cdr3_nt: TGCAGTGCCTCCAGCGGGGGCCAAGAGACCCAGTACTTC
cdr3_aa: CSASSGGQETQYF

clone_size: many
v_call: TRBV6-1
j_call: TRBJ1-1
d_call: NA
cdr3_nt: TGTGCCAGCAGTGAGGTTAGATTGGGCACTGAAGCTTTCTTT
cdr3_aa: CASSEVRLGTEAFF

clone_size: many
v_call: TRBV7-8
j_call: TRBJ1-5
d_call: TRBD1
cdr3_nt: TGTGCCAGCAGCCGACAGGGGAACAATCAGCCCCAGCATTTT
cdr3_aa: CASSRQGNNQPQHF

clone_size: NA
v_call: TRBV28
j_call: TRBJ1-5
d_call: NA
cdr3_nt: TGTGCCAGCAGCCCAGACGGGCGGCGCAATCAGCCCCAGCATTTT
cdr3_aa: CASSPDGRRNQPQHF

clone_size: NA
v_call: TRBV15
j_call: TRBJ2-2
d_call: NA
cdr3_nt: TGTGCCACCAGCCCCCGCGGGGTATACACCGGGGAGCTGTTTTTT
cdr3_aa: CATSPRGVYTGELFF

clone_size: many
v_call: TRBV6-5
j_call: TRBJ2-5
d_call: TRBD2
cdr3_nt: TGTGCCAGCAGTAACCCCGGGACTAGCGGGACTGAGACCCAGTACTTC
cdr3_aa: CASSNPGTSGTETQYF

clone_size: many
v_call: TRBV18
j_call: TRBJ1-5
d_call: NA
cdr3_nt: TGTGCCAGCTCACCCTGGGGGGGAAGCAATCAGCCCCAGCATTTT
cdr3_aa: CASSPWGGSNQPQHF

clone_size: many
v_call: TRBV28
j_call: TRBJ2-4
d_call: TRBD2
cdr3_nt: TGTGCCAGCAGTTTTGGGGCGGGGGGAGACATTAAGTACTTC
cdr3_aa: CASSFGAGGDIKYF

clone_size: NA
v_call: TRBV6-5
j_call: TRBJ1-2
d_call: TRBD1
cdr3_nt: TGTGCCAGCAGTAACAGGGGGGTCTATGGCTACACCTTC
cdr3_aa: CASSNRGVYGYTF

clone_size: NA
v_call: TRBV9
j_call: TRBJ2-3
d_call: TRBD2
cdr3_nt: TGTGCCAGCAGCGTCGGGAGGGCGGGGGCGCCAGATACGCAGTATTTT
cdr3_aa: CASSVGRAGAPDTQYF

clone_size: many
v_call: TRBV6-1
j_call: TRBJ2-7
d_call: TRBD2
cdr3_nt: TGTGCCAGCAGTACCTACCAGCGGGGGAGCTCCTACGAGCAGTACTTC
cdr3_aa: CASSTYQRGSSYEQYF

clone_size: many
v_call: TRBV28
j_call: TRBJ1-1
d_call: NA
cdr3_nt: TGTGCCAGCAGTCCAACAGGAGGTCTGAACACTGAAGCTCTCTTT
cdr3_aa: CASSPTGGLNTEALF

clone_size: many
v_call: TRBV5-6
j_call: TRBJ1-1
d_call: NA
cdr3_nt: TGTGCCAGCAGCCAGCTCAGGGGAAATAGCGCTGAAGCTTTCTTT
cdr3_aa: CASSQLRGNSAEAFF